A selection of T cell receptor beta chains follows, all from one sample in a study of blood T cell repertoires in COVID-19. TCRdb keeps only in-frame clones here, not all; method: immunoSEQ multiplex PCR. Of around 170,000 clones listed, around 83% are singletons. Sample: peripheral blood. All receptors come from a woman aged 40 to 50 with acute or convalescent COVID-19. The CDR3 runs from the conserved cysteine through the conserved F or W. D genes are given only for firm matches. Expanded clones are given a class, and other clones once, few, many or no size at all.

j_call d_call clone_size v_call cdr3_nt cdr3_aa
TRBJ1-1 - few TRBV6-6 TGTGCCAGCAGTTACTCGAGAGGTAACACTGAAGCTTTCTTT CASSYSRGNTEAFF
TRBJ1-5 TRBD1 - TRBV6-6 TGTGCCAGCAGTTACACCCGGGACAGGGGACGGCCCCAGCATTTT CASSYTRDRGRPQHF
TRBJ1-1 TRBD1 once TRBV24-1 TGTGCCACCAGTGATTTGTGTCGCCGGGACAGCAAGAACACTGAAGCTTTCTTT CATSDLCRRDSKNTEAFF
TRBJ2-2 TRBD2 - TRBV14 TGTGCCACCAGACTAGCGGGGGGCACCGGGGAGCTGTTTTTT CATRLAGGTGELFF
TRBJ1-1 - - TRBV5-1 TGCGCCAGCAGCTGGCAGGGACACTCGAACACTGAAGCTTTCTTT CASSWQGHSNTEAFF
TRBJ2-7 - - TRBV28 TGTGCCAGCAGTCTCGAGGTCGAGCAGTACTTC CASSLEVEQYF
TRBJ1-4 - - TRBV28 TGTGCCAGCACCCAGCGGGGTCTAGTCTTGTTTTTT CASTQRGLVLFF
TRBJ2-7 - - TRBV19 TGTGCCAGTAGTATAGGAGGGGGGGGACGGATCGTTCGGGAGCAGTACTTC CASSIGGGGRIVREQYF
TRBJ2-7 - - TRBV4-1 TGCGCCAGCAGCCAAGACCGGTCGGTCGGGACACTGCACTACGAGCAGTACTTC CASSQDRSVGTLHYEQYF
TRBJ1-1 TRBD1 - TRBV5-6 TGTGCCAGTCTGAATAAGGACAGGGCCCGCGACGGAACTTTCTTT CASLNKDRARDGTFF
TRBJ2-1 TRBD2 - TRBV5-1 TGCGCCAGCAGCCTTCTAGCGGGAGGCAGAGAGCAGTTCTTC CASSLLAGGREQFF
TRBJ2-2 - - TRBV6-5 TGTGCCAGCAGTTACTCGACGGGTAGCCCCGGGGAGCTGTTTTTT CASSYSTGSPGELFF
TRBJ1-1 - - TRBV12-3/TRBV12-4 TGTGCCACAGCCATTGTTGGCCCTGCCGGGGCTTTCTTT CATAIVGPAGAFF